This T cell receptor (beta chain) was observed in a study of identical twins. Germline V gives CDR1 SGHAT, CDR2 FQDESV (reference sequence). The CDR3 covers 19 residues. J gave up 6 bases and V 2 bases, and 14 bases lay outside the gene matches. Overall study findings and caveats: Out-of-frame beta sequences exhibited a weaker degree of excess twin sharing. Models, which agreed with sharing between unrelated individuals, nonetheless underestimated the out-of-frame TCR alpha sharing seen in monozygotic twins. Cross-sectional statistics underpinned the conclusions; the same donors were not followed.

Template switching added a universal primer site, and cDNA bore unique molecular identifiers. A single record per CDR3 protein comes from TCRdb applying MiXCR to the 5' RACE reads. This sample yields approximately 600,000 distinct CDR3 sequences, of which 9% to 10% are seen a single time; approximately 3.2% belongs to the top ten. There are a few counts of this clonotype. Its antigen is unknown. Separately, the same data were catalogued under a study of yellow fever vaccine responses in identical twins.

The chain couples TRBV11-1 to TRBJ2-1, with TRBD2 matching over 12 bases. The origin of this receptor is a woman in her late teens or twenties in good health. Input material: PBMCs. The CDR3 loop is CASSLWGLAGGLVPNEQFF. The CDR3 DNA reads as TGTGCCAGCAGCTTATGGGGTCTAGCGGGGGGGCTTGTTCCCAATGAGCAGTTCTTC.